Described below is a single TCR beta chain sequence and its context. Its antigen is unidentified. The record originates from a study of cytomegalovirus exposure and HLA in healthy donors. General study findings and limits: In vitro experiments confirmed that three CMV-associated chains were specific for CMV antigens.

This PCR relied on a set of 60 Vbeta primers and 13 Jbeta primers. Per the original data handling: Among the unique TCR beta chains that a later analysis counted, 80 million to 100 million in all, 10 million to 13 million were shared. Sequencing was performed with immunoSEQ multiplex PCR; in TCRdb, only in-frame clones are kept and a portion is missing. V and J calls and clone size are given by that table; D and trimming were obtained from the DNA. The table shows some 220,000 clones, with 75% to 90% occurring only once. Regarding donors, all were healthy bone marrow donors. CDR1 is SGDLS, CDR2 YYNGEE, per germline. V shed 2 bases, J shed 4 bases, and the junction held 2 bases outside the gene matches. CDR3 length: 15 residues.

J is TRBJ2-1 and V is TRBV9; 11 bases are shared with TRBD2. Sequenced sample: PBMCs. The clonotype was recovered from a young woman in good health and CMV-seronegative. CDR3: CASSVTSGDYNEQFF. DNA of the CDR3: TGTGCCAGCAGCGTGACTAGCGGGGATTACAATGAGCAGTTCTTC.